One sample yielded the 19 T cell receptor beta chains listed below, sequenced in a study of cytomegalovirus exposure and HLA in healthy donors. Researchers ran the PCR with 60 Vbeta and 13 Jbeta primers. Clones were read by immunoSEQ multiplex PCR, and TCRdb kept only the in-frame ones, dropping some. The sample includes over 150,000 clones, about 77% of them seen just once. Sample: PBMCs. Source of these receptors: a male donor in good health and CMV-seropositive.

In nucleotides, the CDR3 is TGTGCCAGCAGTTACCGGCGGGGCCCCCCAGAGACCCAGTACTTC. Protein sequence: CASSYRRGPPETQYF. The V and J genes are TRBV6-5 and TRBJ2-5; TRBD2 might be the D (6 bases). Germline-derived CDR1 and CDR2 are MNHEY and SVGAGI. CDR3 length: 15 amino acids. Trimming stripped 2 bases from V and 4 bases from J, with 14 bases between.

The chain joins TRBV7-2 to TRBJ2-5; 8 nucleotides agree with TRBD2. The CDR3 totals 14 residues. Losses at the gene ends were 4 bases for V and 5 bases for J; bases not matched to a gene: 6. From germline, CDR1 is SGHTA and CDR2 FQGNSA. The CDR3 sequence is CASSSGSGGETQYF. As DNA, the CDR3 is TGTGCCAGCAGCTCCGGCAGCGGGGGTGAGACCCAGTACTTC.

V usage is TRBV2 and J usage is TRBJ2-2; D is unresolved. Germline V gene data show CDR1 as SNHLY and CDR2 as FYNNEI. The CDR3 sequence is 15 residues long. Trimming removed 6 bases from V and 2 bases from J, with 13 bases in between. The CDR3 sequence: CASRPRSFNTGELFF. As DNA, the CDR3 is TGTGCCAGCAGGCCCCGGTCATTTAACACCGGGGAGCTGTTTTTT.

This clone has a handful of counts. The chain couples TRBV6-1 to TRBJ2-5, with 8 positions matching TRBD2. TRBJ2-7 matches the DNA end more closely, so the J call is doubtful. In germline, CDR1 is MNHNS, CDR2 SASEGT. This CDR3 is 17 amino acids long. DNA of the CDR3: TGTGCCAGCAGTGAAGGGTTTGCAAGCGGGGGCTCCTACGAGCAGTACTTC. This codes for CASSEGFASGGSYEQYF.

The chain links TRBV6-5 to TRBJ1-5, with 9 nucleotides matching TRBD1. The J segment lost 6 bases and the V segment lost 6 bases, leaving 9 bases of the junction unmatched. Germline assignment: CDR1 MNHEY and CDR2 SVGAGI. The CDR3 length is 15 residues. In nucleotides, the CDR3 is TGTGCCAGCAGATTTGACAGGGGGAATTCTCAGCCCCAGCATTTT. It encodes CASRFDRGNSQPQHF.

CDR3 region: CASSWDRAGSPLHF. For the CDR3, the DNA is TGTGCCAGTAGCTGGGACAGGGCCGGGTCACCCCTCCACTTT. This chain links TRBV19 with TRBJ1-6, with 9 bases aligning to TRBD1. The ends lost 6 bases at V and 10 bases at J; junction bases unmatched: 7. Germline CDR1 and CDR2: LNHDA and SQIVND (reference sequence). The CDR3 totals 14 residues.

The V call is TRBV6-5, the J call TRBJ2-3; 11 bases are shared with TRBD2. Germline V gene lookup returns CDR1 MNHEY and CDR2 SVGAGI. The V and J ends lost 0 bases and 5 bases, in that order; junction bases with no gene match: 4. This CDR3 is 16 amino acids long. CDR3 in amino acids: CASSYSSGGGLDTQYF. The CDR3 nucleotides read TGTGCCAGCAGTTACTCTAGCGGGGGGGGCTTAGATACGCAGTATTTT.

The chain couples TRBV6-5 to TRBJ2-5, with TRBD1 matching over 7 bases. The V segment lost 6 bases and the J segment 3 bases; nucleotides outside the gene matches: 7. The V gene's germline CDR1 is MNHEY and CDR2 SVGAGI. This CDR3 is 14 amino acids long. CDR3 in DNA: TGTGCCAGCAGACGACAGGGACAGAAAGAGACCCAGTACTTC. Translation gives CASRRQGQKETQYF.

The rearrangement uses TRBV5-5 and TRBJ1-2; perhaps TRBD1 as D (6 bases). Looked up from germline, CDR1 is SGHKS and CDR2 is YYEKEE (reference sequence). The CDR3 length is 14 residues. Trimming cost V 4 bases and J 3 bases, with 13 bases left between them. The CDR3 sequence is CASSQGTYDYGYTF. The CDR3 DNA reads TGTGCCAGCAGCCAGGGGACCTACGACTATGGCTACACCTTC. Based on the CDR3 plus reference TRBV5-5 and TRBJ1-2, the full variable domain is DAGVTQSPTHLIKTRGQQVTLRCSPISGHKSVSWYQQVLGQGPQFIFQYYEKEERGRGNFPDRFSARQFPNYSSELNVNALLLGDSALYLCASSQGTYDYGYTFGSGTRLTVV.

The V and J genes are TRBV5-5 and TRBJ1-5, with a tentative D call TRBD1 (5 bases). Germline CDR1 and CDR2: SGHKS and YYEKEE (reference sequence). The CDR3 contains 15 residues. The V end was cut by 4 bases, the J end by 0 bases, with 11 bases between. The CDR3 region is CASSPEGYSNQPQHF. CDR3 nucleotide sequence: TGTGCCAGCAGCCCGGAGGGGTATAGCAATCAGCCCCAGCATTTT.

V usage is TRBV19 and J usage is TRBJ2-1, with TRBD2 matching over 9 bases. Germline V gene lookup returns CDR1 LNHDA and CDR2 SQIVND (reference sequence). The V segment lost 3 bases and the J segment 10 bases; nucleotides outside the gene matches: 7. The CDR3 consists of 14 residues. CDR3 residues: CASSILGTSNEQFF. The CDR3 DNA is TGTGCCAGTAGTATCTTGGGGACTAGCAACGAGCAGTTCTTC.

The V and J genes are TRBV18 and TRBJ1-2, with D perhaps matching TRBD1 (5 bases). V lost 4 bases, J lost 3 bases, and 12 bases lay in between. Germline V CDR1 and CDR2: KGHSH, LQKENI. The length of the CDR3 is 14 residues. CDR3 DNA sequence: TGTGCCAGCTCACTAAAGACAGAAGACTATGGCTACACCTTC. It yields the protein CASSLKTEDYGYTF. The full variable domain, with the rest looked up from reference TRBV18 and TRBJ1-2, is NAGVMQNPRHLVRRRGQEARLRCSPMKGHSHVYWYRQLPEEGLKFMVYLQKENIIDESGMPKERFSAEFPKEGPSILRIQQVVRGDSAAYFCASSLKTEDYGYTFGSGTRLTVV.

Written as DNA, the CDR3 is TGTGCCAGCAGCCCGCTCGGGAGCTCCTACGAGCAGTACTTC. Its translation: CASSPLGSSYEQYF. The genes are TRBV9 and TRBJ2-7, with TRBD2 as a possible D gene (6 bases). Germline CDR1 and CDR2: SGDLS and YYNGEE. The CDR3 has 14 amino acids. V lost 4 bases, J lost 0 bases, and 11 bases lay in between.

V gene TRBV27 combines with J gene TRBJ1-1; D remains unclear. V was clipped by 3 bases and J by 6 bases, with 17 bases between them. The CDR3 consists of 15 residues. The germline V gene encodes CDR1 MNHEY and CDR2 SMNVEV (reference sequence). For the CDR3, the DNA is TGTGCCAGCAGTTTTGCCAGGCCCGAACACTCTGAAGCTTTCTTT. It specifies CASSFARPEHSEAFF.

The chain uses TRBV4-1 and TRBJ2-7; a possible D gene is TRBD2 (6 bases). The CDR3 is made up of 15 amino acids. V lost 2 bases to trimming and J lost 7 bases, with 18 bases between them. Germline V gene lookup returns CDR1 MGHRA and CDR2 YSYEKL. CDR3 region: CASSQLPGRGSEQYF. CDR3 bases: TGCGCCAGCAGCCAACTTCCGGGGCGGGGATCGGAGCAGTACTTC.

The genes are TRBV6-1 and TRBJ1-1, with 7 positions matching TRBD1. The V and J ends lost 5 bases and 3 bases, in that order; junction bases with no gene match: 3. The CDR3 has 13 residues. Germline assignment: CDR1 MNHNS and CDR2 SASEGT. The CDR3 DNA follows: TGTGCCAGCAGTAAACAGGGGCACACTGAAGCTTTCTTT. Translated, it gives CASSKQGHTEAFF.

J is TRBJ2-1 and V is TRBV6-1; weak D call: TRBD2 (6 bases). Germline CDR1 reads MNHNS; CDR2 reads SASEGT. V was cut by 4 bases and J by 6 bases, with 19 bases left in between. The CDR3 covers 16 residues. This chain's CDR3 is CASSGPRGSGPNEQFF. The CDR3 DNA reads TGTGCCAGCAGTGGTCCCCGGGGCAGCGGGCCCAATGAGCAGTTCTTC.

The V call is TRBV6-5, the J call TRBJ2-5; 8 bases are a match to TRBD1. The CDR3 has 15 residues. V gave up 8 bases and J gave up 4 bases; unmatched junction bases: 12. The germline V gene has CDR1 MNHEY and CDR2 SVGAGI. The CDR3 is CASRVNRGFGETQYF. DNA for the CDR3: TGTGCCAGCCGCGTGAACAGGGGGTTTGGAGAGACCCAGTACTTC.

The genes are TRBV13 and TRBJ1-2; 9 nucleotides line up with TRBD1. This CDR3 spans 15 amino acids. The germline gives CDR1 PRHDT, CDR2 FYEKMQ (reference sequence). V was clipped by 4 bases and J by 2 bases; unmatched bases: 5. CDR3 amino acids: CASSSGTGRNYGYTF. The CDR3 coding sequence is TGTGCCAGCAGCTCAGGGACAGGGAGAAACTATGGCTACACCTTC.